This T cell receptor (beta chain) appears in the sequencing data of a study of blood T cells in healthy people across ages. Study-wide results and limits: There were more naive CD4+ cells and higher diversity in long-lived donors than in aged donors.

The V gene end was trimmed by 7 bases and the J gene end by 0 bases; junction bases not matched to a gene: 7. The CDR3 runs to 15 residues. About this clonotype: What it recognizes is unknown.

It was with a sample-barcoded 5' primer and a J-beta primer mix that a second PCR of about 7 to 12 cycles was run. TCRdb re-analysed the 5' RACE reads in MiXCR, keeping a single row per CDR3 protein. The data show 2 million or so distinct CDR3 sequences, roughly 49% seen once. This chain links TRBV12-3 or TRBV12-4 with TRBJ2-3, with 7 bases that match TRBD2. The sequence was collected from a woman aged 40-49 years in good health. Material for sequencing was blood. The CDR3 DNA reads as TGTGCCAGCACCAGTTGGGACTATAGCACAGATACGCAGTATTTT. It is translated as CASTSWDYSTDTQYF.